Given below is one T cell receptor (beta chain) in context. Its antigen is unknown. Produced via immunoSEQ multiplex PCR; TCRdb's table is partial and in-frame only. Among some 86,000 clones listed, about 93% were seen once. The data originate from a study of graft-versus-host responses after intestinal transplantation. V was pared by 1 base and J by 2 bases, with 7 bases of the junction left unmatched. Germline V gene lookup returns CDR1 MGHRA and CDR2 YSYEKL. The CDR3 has 17 amino acids. Study-wide points: Across patients carrying graft-donor T cell macrochimerism, allografts held high graft-versus-host to host-versus-graft clonal ratios. Present in recipient marrow, GvH clones included some that appeared first in ileum or blood.

This specimen was unstimulated CD8+ T cells sorted from spleen or lymph node cells, taken before intestinal transplant. The receptor's source is a human donor who received an intestinal transplant. The V call is TRBV4-1, the J call TRBJ2-7; 11 positions agree with TRBD1. Written as DNA, the CDR3 is TGCGCCAGCAGCCAAGGAGCCCCGGGACAGGGGGCCTACGAGCAGTACTTC. Translating it yields CASSQGAPGQGAYEQYF.